This T cell receptor beta chain was captured by sequencing in a study of regulatory T cells in long-lasting Graves disease. General study results and limits: TCR diversity in persistent Graves' patients was below that of newly diagnosed ones. Researchers reported studying only peripheral blood, not thyroid tissue.

V shed 7 bases and J shed 5 bases, with 11 bases lying between them. This CDR3 has 11 residues. The germline V gene encodes CDR1 GTSNPN and CDR2 SVGIG (reference sequence). This clonotype turned up a few times. The antigen is not known. As to time point: persistent/refractory GD, antithyroid drugs over 5 years with positive TRAb. The TCR library was made from RNA extracted from PBMCs. Investigators prepared the TCR beta libraries by applying iRepertoire HTBI primers and Arm-PCR of CDR3 regions. TCRdb re-called the multiplex PCR reads with MiXCR, one entry per CDR3 protein. Of a few hundred thousand distinct CDR3 sequences in the sample, around 20% were seen once.

The V and J genes are TRBV30 and TRBJ1-1; D remains ambiguous. The sequence was obtained from a female donor with Graves disease. Material: peripheral blood mononuclear cells (PBMCs), obtained when the disease was refractory, from a patient treated with antithyroid drugs. The DNA of the CDR3 is TGTGCCTTCTTCCGGGGTACTGAAGCTTTCTTT. Residues: CAFFRGTEAFF. Filled out from reference TRBV30 and TRBJ1-1, the complete variable domain reads SQTIHQWPATLVQPVGSPLSLECTVEGTSNPNLYWYRQAAGRGLQLLFYSVGIGQISSEVPQNLSASRPQDRQFILSSKKLLLSDSGFYLCAFFRGTEAFFGQGTRLTVV.